This T cell receptor beta chain was recorded in a study of blood T cell repertoires in COVID-19. Study-level background: The analysed material was cDNA or gDNA that came from T cells, B-cell-depleted T cells, or PBMCs.

Study processing details: From reference gene primer amplification, estimates of nucleated cell counts were derived. TCRdb keeps only in-frame clones here, not all; method: immunoSEQ multiplex PCR. The V and J calls and the clone size are those of that table, but D and trimming were determined from the DNA. This sample has around 130,000 clones; 65% to 90% occur once, and the top ten carry about 12%. V shed 5 bases and J 9 bases; nucleotides not matched to a gene: 6. The CDR3 is 13 amino acids. Germline lookup yields CDR1 SNHLY and CDR2 FYNNEI. The receptor was derived from a human donor in a cohort sampled during active COVID-19. The chain is built from TRBV2 and TRBJ1-5, with 8 bases lining up with TRBD1. Sequenced input: peripheral blood. CDR3 sequence (DNA): TGTGCCAGCAGTCAACAGGGGGGGCCGCCCCAGCATTTT. Its protein is CASSQQGGPPQHF.